This T cell receptor beta chain was obtained from a study of cytomegalovirus exposure and HLA in healthy donors (TCRdb year 2017). With regard to the full study: The 500 to 800 repertoires of the first cohort and the approximately 110 validation repertoires were produced on the same platform, according to a later analysis. The study aimed to test whether cataloging public T cell receptors could reveal signatures of past pathogen exposure. Along with the approximately 620-subject first cohort, a separate validation cohort of approximately 110 different subjects was used. The study combined high-throughput TCR immunosequencing, statistical association of individual TCRs with disease status, and machine learning to predict cytomegalovirus infection status.

The paper's findings and limits, for the study overall: The classifier was reported to diagnose cytomegalovirus status with high specificity and sensitivity in both the original and validation cohorts. A total of 150 or so TCR beta chains were listed by the study as associated with cytomegalovirus. In vitro tests confirmed that three of the cytomegalovirus-associated TCR beta chains recognize cytomegalovirus antigens. Of the cluster scores, approximately 95% were above 0 in a later analysis, which found that TCRs clustered in the first cohort also tended to co-occur in the 120 or so validation repertoires. While some public TCRs were present in many individuals, most TCR sequences turned up only very rarely across donors. It was suggested by the authors that the approach could potentially be generalized to other disease states and immunological phenotypes. The validation cohort had no HLA typing available for a later analysis, so co-occurrence within that cohort was assessed over all 110 or so repertoires.

Separate from the roughly 630-subject first cohort, the validation cohort of around 130 subjects was the group to which the donors belonged. Taken from the germline V gene, the CDR1 and CDR2 loops are MGHRA and YSYEKL. The CDR3 has 15 amino acids, counting the end cysteine and phenylalanine. Just CDR3 DNA is preserved here, 45 bases in frame from base 1. V ends up 6 bases short and J 4 bases short, with an unmatched junction base count of 5. Library prep was done by the immunoSEQ multiplex PCR assay. The source study handled its data this way. A statistical classification framework was built to diagnose cytomegalovirus status from the catalog of TCR beta chain sequences. Not all clones reach the TCRdb copy of this immuneACCESS table, which keeps in-frame sequences only. Checked studies attribute under half of the gap to unresolved V genes and leave the rest unexplained. From that table come the V and J calls and clone size; the DNA was used to work out D and trimming. The sample table records about 200,000 clones; about nine tenths of these occur just once. The ten largest clonotypes hold about 2% of the sample.

About this clone itself: The antigen this receptor binds is unknown. The input lacks base qualities; no much larger clone sits a single base away.

In this chain, TRBV4-1 is recombined with TRBJ2-1; TRBD2 fits 11 bases in the junction. The material sequenced was PBMCs. The TCR comes from a woman between 18 and 29 years old in good health and CMV-seropositive. The CDR3: CASSLLAGVYNEQFF. The base sequence is TGCGCCAGCAGTTTACTAGCGGGAGTGTACAATGAGCAGTTCTTC.